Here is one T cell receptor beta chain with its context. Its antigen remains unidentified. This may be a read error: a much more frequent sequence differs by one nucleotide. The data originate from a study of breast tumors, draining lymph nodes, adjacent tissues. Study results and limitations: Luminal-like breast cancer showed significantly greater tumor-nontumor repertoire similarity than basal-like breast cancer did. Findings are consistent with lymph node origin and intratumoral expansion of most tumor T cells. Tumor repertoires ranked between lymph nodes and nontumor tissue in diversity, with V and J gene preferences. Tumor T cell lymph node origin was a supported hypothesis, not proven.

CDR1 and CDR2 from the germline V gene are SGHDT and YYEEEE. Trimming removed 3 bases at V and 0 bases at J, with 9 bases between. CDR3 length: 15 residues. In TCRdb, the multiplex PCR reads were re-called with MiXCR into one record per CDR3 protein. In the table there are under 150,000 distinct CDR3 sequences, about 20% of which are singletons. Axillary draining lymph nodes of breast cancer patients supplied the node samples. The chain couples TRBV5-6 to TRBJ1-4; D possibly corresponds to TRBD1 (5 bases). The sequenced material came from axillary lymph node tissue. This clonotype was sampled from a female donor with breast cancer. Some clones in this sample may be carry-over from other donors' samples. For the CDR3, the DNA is TGTGCCAGCAGCTGGGGGGGTGCAACTAATGAAAAACTGTTTTTT. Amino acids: CASSWGGATNEKLFF.